This TCR beta chain was sequenced during a study of blood T cell repertoires in COVID-19. Overall study: Samples came from the United States, Italy and Spain, spanning acute and convalescent COVID-19. T cells, B-cell-depleted T cells, or PBMCs supplied cDNA or gDNA.

In the study's own analysis: Counts of nucleated cells, estimated from reference gene primer amplification, were obtained. The data were produced by immunoSEQ multiplex PCR, yet TCRdb's version contains in-frame clones alone and is incomplete. That table is the source of V, J and clone size, and D and trimming were worked out from the DNA. This table has roughly 300,000 clones, 85% appearing once. V lost 4 bases, J lost 4 bases, and 16 bases lay in between. In germline, CDR1 is MGHRA, CDR2 YSYEKL. The CDR3 is 15 residues long. The sequence was obtained from a human donor in a cohort sampled during active COVID-19. Sequenced input: peripheral blood. The chain is built from TRBV4-1 and TRBJ1-1; weak D call: TRBD1 (6 bases). The CDR3 coding sequence is TGCGCCAGCAGCCCCCTGGGGGGGCGCGCCACTGAAGCTTTCTTT. Translating gives CASSPLGGRATEAFF.